This note documents a single T cell receptor beta chain sequence. The germline V gene has CDR1 SNHLY and CDR2 FYNNEI. This CDR3 comprises 12 residues. V lost 4 bases to trimming and J lost 4 bases, with 7 bases between them. The source of the sample is a study of cytomegalovirus exposure and HLA in healthy donors. The PCR had 60 Vbeta and 13 Jbeta primers. Data came from immunoSEQ multiplex PCR; TCRdb stores just in-frame clones and leaves some out. This sample has 210,000 or so clones, with under 90% found just once. The TCR was taken from a human donor in good health. The chain joins TRBV2 to TRBJ1-1, with D hard to call. Sample: PBMCs. For the CDR3, the DNA is TGTGCCAGCAGTGTACAGTTCACTGAAGCTTTCTTT. This encodes CASSVQFTEAFF.